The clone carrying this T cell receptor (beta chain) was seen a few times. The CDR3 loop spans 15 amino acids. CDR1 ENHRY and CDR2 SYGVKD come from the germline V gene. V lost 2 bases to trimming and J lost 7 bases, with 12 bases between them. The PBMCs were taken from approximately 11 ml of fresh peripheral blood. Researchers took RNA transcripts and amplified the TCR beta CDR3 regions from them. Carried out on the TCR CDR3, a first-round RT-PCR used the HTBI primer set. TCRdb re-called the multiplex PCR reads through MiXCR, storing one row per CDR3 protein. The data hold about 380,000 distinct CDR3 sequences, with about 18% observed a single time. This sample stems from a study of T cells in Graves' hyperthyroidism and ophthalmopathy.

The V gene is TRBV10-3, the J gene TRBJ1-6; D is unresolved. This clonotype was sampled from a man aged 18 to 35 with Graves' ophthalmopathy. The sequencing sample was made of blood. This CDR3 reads CAISEGPPQNSPLHF. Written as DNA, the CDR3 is TGTGCCATCAGTGAGGGCCCCCCCCAGAATTCACCCCTCCACTTT.